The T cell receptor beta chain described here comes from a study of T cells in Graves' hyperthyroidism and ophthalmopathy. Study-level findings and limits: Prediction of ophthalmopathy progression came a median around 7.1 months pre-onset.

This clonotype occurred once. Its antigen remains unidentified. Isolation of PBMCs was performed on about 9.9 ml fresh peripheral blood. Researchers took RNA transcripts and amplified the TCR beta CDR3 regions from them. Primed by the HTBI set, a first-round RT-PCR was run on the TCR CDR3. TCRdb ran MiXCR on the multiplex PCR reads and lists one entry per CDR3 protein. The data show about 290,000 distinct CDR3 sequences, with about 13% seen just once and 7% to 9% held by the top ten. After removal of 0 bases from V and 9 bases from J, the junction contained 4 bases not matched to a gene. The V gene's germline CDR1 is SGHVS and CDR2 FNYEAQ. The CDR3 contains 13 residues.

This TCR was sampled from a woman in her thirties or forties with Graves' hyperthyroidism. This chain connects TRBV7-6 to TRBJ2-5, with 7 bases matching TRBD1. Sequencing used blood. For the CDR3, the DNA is TGTGCCAGCAGCTTAGCGCAGGGGGAGTCCCAGTACTTC. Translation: CASSLAQGESQYF.